These 29 T cell receptor beta chains were all obtained from the same sample, sequenced in a study of shared clonotypes between healthy human individuals. TCRdb keeps only in-frame clones here, not all; method: immunoSEQ multiplex PCR. This sample has 2 million to 2.5 million clones, with under 97% found just once. The source material was naive CD4+ T cells sorted from blood. The subset: CD45RA+ positively selected. All receptors derive from a man between 18 and 29 years old in good health.

The rearrangement uses TRBV18 and TRBJ2-5; TRBD2 agrees at 8 bases. CDR3 length: 14 amino acids. Germline CDR1 reads KGHSH; CDR2 reads LQKENI. J gave up 6 bases and V 6 bases, and 9 bases lay outside the gene matches. The CDR3 here is CASSEGSGIKTQYF. CDR3 nucleotides: TGTGCCAGCTCCGAAGGTAGCGGGATAAAGACCCAGTACTTC.

Remarks on this clone: Other DNA sequences in the same sample also yield this CDR3. The chain couples TRBV11-2 to TRBJ2-1; TRBD2 matches 11 bases. The CDR3 is 15 amino acids. The V and J ends lost 4 bases and 4 bases, in that order; junction bases with no gene match: 3. The germline gives CDR1 SGHAT, CDR2 FQNNGV. CDR3 DNA sequence: TGTGCCAGCAGCTCACTAGCGGGGGCTTACAATGAGCAGTTCTTC. It is translated as CASSSLAGAYNEQFF.

The chain is built from TRBV10-2 and TRBJ1-5; 7 nucleotides line up with TRBD1. The germline gives CDR1 WSHSY, CDR2 SAAADI. The CDR3 has 14 residues. Unmatched junction bases numbered 3, after V lost 5 bases and J lost 2 bases. Written as DNA, the CDR3 is TGCGCCAGCAGTAAGGGACAGCGCAATCAGCCCCAGCATTTT. This translates into CASSKGQRNQPQHF.

This rearrangement joins TRBV30 to TRBJ1-5; no clear D gene. The V end was cut by 0 bases, the J end by 0 bases, with 9 bases between. The germline V gene encodes CDR1 GTSNPN and CDR2 SVGIG (reference sequence). There are 15 residues in the CDR3. The CDR3 coding sequence is TGTGCCTGGAGTGTAACAGCTTATAGCAATCAGCCCCAGCATTTT. Its protein is CAWSVTAYSNQPQHF.

The CDR3 coding sequence is TGTGCCAGCAGCTTAGGGTACAGGGAGCTGAGCAATCAGCCCCAGCATTTT. Amino acids: CASSLGYRELSNQPQHF. The rearrangement joins TRBV7-8 to TRBJ1-5, with a weak D call TRBD1 (6 bases). The V gene's germline CDR1 is SGHVS and CDR2 FQNEAQ. V dropped 1 base and J dropped 1 base, with 14 bases sitting between them. The CDR3 extends over 17 amino acids.

This chain joins TRBV6-1 and TRBJ2-1; 8 bases fit TRBD1. This CDR3 region has 13 residues. The trim removed 5 bases at V and 8 bases at J, leaving 5 bases unmatched. The V gene's germline CDR1 is MNHNS and CDR2 SASEGT. CDR3 loop: CASSLQGEYEQFF. The CDR3 nucleotides read TGTGCCAGCAGTCTACAGGGGGAATATGAGCAGTTCTTC.

The chain is built from TRBV7-2 and TRBJ2-7; 12 positions match TRBD2. V lost 6 bases, J lost 6 bases, and 12 bases stayed unmatched. Germline V lookup: CDR1 SGHTA, CDR2 FQGNSA. This CDR3 has 16 residues. Here the CDR3 DNA reads TGTGCCAGCAGTCCACTAATGGCTAGCGGGAGGGGCGAGCAGTACTTC. This gives the protein CASSPLMASGRGEQYF.

V usage is TRBV29-1 and J usage is TRBJ1-2, with TRBD1 matching 8 bases. Germline loops: CDR1 SQVTM, CDR2 ANQGSEA. The CDR3 runs to 13 residues. V trimming: 7 bases; J trimming: 2 bases; junction bases outside the gene matches: 6. The CDR3 nucleotides are TGCAGCGATACGACAGGGGTCAACTATGGCTACACCTTC. Its translation is CSDTTGVNYGYTF.

J is TRBJ2-7 and V is TRBV6-6, with TRBD2 identical over 9 bases. CDR1 and CDR2 from the germline V gene are MNHNY and SVGAGI (reference sequence). The ends lost 7 bases at V and 5 bases at J; junction bases unmatched: 6. This CDR3 is 13 amino acids long. The CDR3 reads CASIAGASHEQYF. DNA of the CDR3: TGTGCCAGCATAGCGGGGGCTTCCCACGAGCAGTACTTC.

The chain joins TRBV29-1 to TRBJ2-1, with D tentatively TRBD2 (5 bases). There are 12 residues in the CDR3. V was cut by 6 bases and J by 3 bases, with 9 bases left in between. Germline V gene data show CDR1 as SQVTM and CDR2 as ANQGSEA. Written as DNA, the CDR3 is TGCAGCGTCCCCCGGGGCTACAATGAGCAGTTCTTC. Residues: CSVPRGYNEQFF.

The chain carries TRBV7-9 and TRBJ2-2, with 13 bases lining up with TRBD2. The germline V gene has CDR1 SEHNR and CDR2 FQNEAQ (reference sequence). V lost 4 bases to trimming and J lost 3 bases; unmatched junction nucleotides: 8. The CDR3 is made up of 18 amino acids. As DNA, the CDR3 is TGTGCCAGCAGCTCCCGGACTAGCGGGAGTGGTGACACCGGGGAGCTGTTTTTT. Translation gives CASSSRTSGSGDTGELFF.

The J gene is TRBJ1-2, the V gene TRBV10-3; 9 bases are a match to TRBD1. Germline V gives CDR1 ENHRY, CDR2 SYGVKD. The CDR3 covers 15 residues. Germline trimming cut 3 bases from V and 4 bases from J; bases unmatched to any gene: 6. This chain's CDR3 is CAISEEGQGGYGYTF. For the CDR3, the DNA is TGTGCCATCAGTGAAGAGGGACAGGGAGGCTATGGCTACACCTTC.

As regards this clone: Germline is not matched at one junction end, which may reflect a read error. CDR3 coding DNA: TGTGCTAGCAGCAGAGACAGGGTTGGGAACACCGGGGAGCTGTTTTTT. Its protein product is CASSRDRVGNTGELFF. The chain links TRBV7-7 to TRBJ2-2; 7 nucleotides line up with TRBD1. Germline assignment: CDR1 SSHAT and CDR2 FNYEAQ (reference sequence). This CDR3 is 16 amino acids long. The full variable domain, completed using reference TRBV7-7 and TRBJ2-2, is GAGVSQSPRYKVTKRGQDVTLRCDPISSHATLYWYQQALGQGPEFLTYFNYEAQPDKSGLPSDRFSAERPEGSISTLTIQRTEQRDSAMYRCASSRDRVGNTGELFFGEGSRLTVL.

This clone was detected once. The chain uses TRBV5-1 and TRBJ2-3, with D tentatively TRBD1 or TRBD2 (5 bases each). The V gene's germline CDR1 is SGHRS and CDR2 YFSETQ. This CDR3 contains 16 residues. Trimming took 2 bases from V and 0 from J, leaving 13 bases between them. CDR3 sequence: CASSFRDATSTDTQYF. The CDR3, as DNA: TGCGCCAGCAGCTTCCGGGACGCCACTAGCACAGATACGCAGTATTTT.

This clone was seen a handful of times. This chain connects TRBV2 to TRBJ1-1; no reliable D call. Trimming removed 5 bases from V and 0 bases from J, with 7 bases in between. This CDR3 comprises 13 residues. Germline-derived CDR1 and CDR2 are SNHLY and FYNNEI. The CDR3 loop reads CASSTDMNTEAFF. CDR3 bases: TGTGCCAGCAGTACAGACATGAACACTGAAGCTTTCTTT.

This chain links TRBV11-2 with TRBJ2-7; 7 bases map to TRBD2. V shed 4 bases, J shed 2 bases, and the junction held 8 bases outside the gene matches. There are 15 residues in the CDR3. Germline V gives CDR1 SGHAT, CDR2 FQNNGV. CDR3 sequence (DNA): TGTGCCAGCAGCTCTTCAGCGGGACCAACCTACGAGCAGTACTTC. Its protein product is CASSSSAGPTYEQYF.

This chain connects TRBV7-6 to TRBJ1-1; TRBD1 is a possible D gene (5 bases). The germline V gene has CDR1 SGHVS and CDR2 FNYEAQ. The CDR3 spans 14 residues. V shed 5 bases and J shed 4 bases, with 14 bases lying between them. CDR3: CASSAGGGSTEAFF. The CDR3 coding sequence is TGTGCCAGCAGCGCCGGGGGAGGGAGCACTGAAGCTTTCTTT.

A single count supports this clone. This rearrangement joins TRBV11-2 to TRBJ2-1, with a tentative D call TRBD2 (5 bases). This CDR3 is built from 16 residues. The V and J ends lost 6 bases and 7 bases respectively, with 22 bases between them. CDR1 is SGHAT, CDR2 FQNNGV, per germline. DNA of the CDR3: TGTGCCAGCAGACCCACGAGGAGCTGGGAGAGGAATGAGCAGTTCTTC. Amino acid sequence: CASRPTRSWERNEQFF.

The rearrangement uses TRBV5-4 and TRBJ2-3; TRBD2 aligns across 9 bases. Germline V lookup: CDR1 SGHNT, CDR2 YYREEE (reference sequence). The CDR3 spans 14 residues. J gave up 6 bases and V 4 bases, and 6 bases lay outside the gene matches. As DNA, the CDR3 is TGTGCCAGCAGCGGCGGGGGGGCCGGGGATACGCAGTATTTT. It encodes CASSGGGAGDTQYF. The full variable domain, rest sourced from reference TRBV5-4 and TRBJ2-3, is ETGVTQSPTHLIKTRGQQVTLRCSSQSGHNTVSWYQQALGQGPQFIFQYYREEENGRGNFPPRFSGLQFPNYSSELNVNALELDDSALYLCASSGGGAGDTQYFGPGTRLTVL.

The chain combines TRBV30 with TRBJ2-6; D remains ambiguous. Between the trimmed V and J ends, which lost 4 bases and 4 bases, there was a span of 8 bases. This CDR3 is built from 13 residues. Germline V gene sequence: CDR1 GTSNPN, CDR2 SVGIG (reference sequence). The CDR3: CAWITAGANVLTF. CDR3 in DNA: TGTGCCTGGATTACAGCCGGGGCCAACGTCCTGACTTTC. The full variable domain, completed using reference TRBV30 and TRBJ2-6, is SQTIHQWPATLVQPVGSPLSLECTVEGTSNPNLYWYRQAAGRGLQLLFYSVGIGQISSEVPQNLSASRPQDRQFILSSKKLLLSDSGFYLCAWITAGANVLTFGAGSRLTVL.

The chain carries TRBV18 and TRBJ2-2; 10 bases align to TRBD1. V gave up 0 bases and J gave up 6 bases; unmatched junction bases: 4. Germline lookup yields CDR1 KGHSH and CDR2 LQKENI. The CDR3 is 16 amino acids. The CDR3, as DNA: TGTGCCAGCTCACCACCCGGACAGGGGGTGGCCGGGGAGCTGTTTTTT. This translates into CASSPPGQGVAGELFF.

The chain uses TRBV10-3 and TRBJ1-1, with D tentatively TRBD1 (5 bases). Germline CDR1 ENHRY, CDR2 SYGVKD. CDR3 length: 13 residues. V was pared by 10 bases and J by 1 base, with 13 bases between. The CDR3: CATAGTENTEAFF. The CDR3 DNA reads as TGTGCCACCGCAGGGACCGAGAACACTGAAGCTTTCTTT.

The V call is TRBV30, the J call TRBJ1-5; D is undetermined. V was clipped by 3 bases and J by 0 bases, with 9 bases between them. Germline V lookup: CDR1 GTSNPN, CDR2 SVGIG (reference sequence). The CDR3 sequence is 14 residues long. Written as DNA, the CDR3 is TGTGCCTGGAGGGCCGATAATAGCAATCAGCCCCAGCATTTT. Protein sequence: CAWRADNSNQPQHF.

This chain links TRBV12-2 with TRBJ2-2. TRBV12-2 is classified as a pseudogene. CDR3 size: 17 residues. CDR3 sequence (DNA): TGTGCAAGTCGCTCCAAGCGACGGGGCTCGAACACCGGGGAGCTGTTTTTT. It yields the protein CASRSKRRGSNTGELFF.

Notes on this clone: Other DNA sequences of this sample code for an identical CDR3. V is TRBV5-1 and J is TRBJ2-1, with D unclear. Deletions cut 0 bases from V and 9 bases from J, with 10 bases between. CDR1 and CDR2 from the germline V gene are SGHRS and YFSETQ. The CDR3 has 13 amino acids. The chain's CDR3 is CASSLGDLGEQFF. DNA of the CDR3: TGCGCCAGCAGCTTGGGGGATCTGGGTGAGCAGTTCTTC.

This sequence joins TRBV4-1 and TRBJ1-6, with D possibly TRBD1 on 6 matching bases. The CDR3 loop spans 13 amino acids. V was cut by 6 bases and J by 13 bases, with 16 bases left in between. CDR1 and CDR2 (germline): MGHRA, YSYEKL. Here the CDR3 reads CASSSLQGSPLHF. In DNA form, the CDR3 reads TGCGCCAGCAGTAGTTTACAGGGTAGCCCCCTCCACTTT.

The chain has TRBV11-2 and TRBJ2-7; TRBD1 agrees at 9 bases. The CDR3 is 14 amino acids. Trimming cost V 6 bases and J 4 bases; bases outside gene matches: 7. CDR1 is SGHAT and CDR2 is FQNNGV in the germline V gene. CDR3 coding DNA: TGTGCCAGCAGATCTGGACAGGGGCAGTACGAGCAGTACTTC. Residues: CASRSGQGQYEQYF.

This clone came up a few times. CDR3 in amino acids: CASSAGLPARQPQHF. The CDR3 DNA reads TGTGCCAGCAGTGCGGGGCTCCCCGCCAGGCAGCCCCAGCATTTT. The rearrangement uses TRBV2 and TRBJ1-5, with D possibly matching TRBD1 (5 bases). The CDR3 totals 15 residues. The germline gives CDR1 SNHLY, CDR2 FYNNEI. Trimming stripped 4 bases from V and 7 bases from J, with 17 bases between.

The rearrangement joins TRBV7-2 to TRBJ2-7; TRBD2 agrees at 11 bases. The V gene end was trimmed by 2 bases and the J gene end by 5 bases; junction bases not matched to a gene: 11. This CDR3 comprises 17 residues. The germline CDR1 and CDR2 sequences are SGHTA and FQGNSA. DNA of the CDR3: TGTGCCAGCAGCTTACGTGGCGGGCTAGCGGGGGGACACGAGCAGTACTTC. It codes for CASSLRGGLAGGHEQYF.